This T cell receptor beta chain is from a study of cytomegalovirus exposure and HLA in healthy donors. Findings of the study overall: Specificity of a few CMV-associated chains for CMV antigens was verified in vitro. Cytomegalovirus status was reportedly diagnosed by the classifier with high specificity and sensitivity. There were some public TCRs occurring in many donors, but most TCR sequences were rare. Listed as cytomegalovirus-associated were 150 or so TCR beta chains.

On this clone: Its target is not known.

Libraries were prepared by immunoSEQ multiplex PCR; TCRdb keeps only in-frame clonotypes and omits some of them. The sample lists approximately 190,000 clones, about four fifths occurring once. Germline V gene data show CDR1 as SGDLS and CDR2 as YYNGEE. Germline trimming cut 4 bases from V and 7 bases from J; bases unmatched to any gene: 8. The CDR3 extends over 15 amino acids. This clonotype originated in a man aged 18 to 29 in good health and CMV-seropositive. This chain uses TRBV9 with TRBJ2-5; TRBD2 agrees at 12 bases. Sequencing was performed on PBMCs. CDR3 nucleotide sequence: TGTGCCAGCAGCCCAGGGACTAGCGGGCCCGGGACCCAGTACTTC. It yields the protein CASSPGTSGPGTQYF.